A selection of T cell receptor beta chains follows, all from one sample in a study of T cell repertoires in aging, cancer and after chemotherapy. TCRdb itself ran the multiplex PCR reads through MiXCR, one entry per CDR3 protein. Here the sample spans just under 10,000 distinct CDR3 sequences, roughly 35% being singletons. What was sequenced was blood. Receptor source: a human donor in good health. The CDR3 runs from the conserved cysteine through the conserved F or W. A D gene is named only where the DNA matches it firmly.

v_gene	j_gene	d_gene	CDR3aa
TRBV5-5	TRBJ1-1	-	CASSPRLDRNTEAFF
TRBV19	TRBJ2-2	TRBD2	CASRISGPGLAGFTGELFF
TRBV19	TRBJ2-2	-	CASSMPGELFF
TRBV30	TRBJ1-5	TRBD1	CAWRGTGELPQHF
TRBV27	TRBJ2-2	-	CASSLGGGVTGELFF
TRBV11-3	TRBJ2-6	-	CASSSPRTSGANVLTF
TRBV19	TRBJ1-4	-	CASSIAPTPNEKLFF
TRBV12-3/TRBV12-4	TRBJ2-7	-	CASKTGVNSDEQYF
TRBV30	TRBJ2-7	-	CAWSFKGRIYEQYF
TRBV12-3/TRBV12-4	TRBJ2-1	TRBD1	CASSLTGSSYNEQFF
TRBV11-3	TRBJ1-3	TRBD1	CASSATGLSGNTIYF
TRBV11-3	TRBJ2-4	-	CASSSGQTLAKNIQYF
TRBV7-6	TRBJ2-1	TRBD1	CASSPPGQGNNEQFF
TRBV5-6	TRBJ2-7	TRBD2	CASSLRPSGSYEQYF
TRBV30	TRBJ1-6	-	CAWPGFNSPLHF
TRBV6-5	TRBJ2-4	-	CASSLSFEGGAKNIQYF
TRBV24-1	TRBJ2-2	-	CATEHPNTGELFF
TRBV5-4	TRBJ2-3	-	CASRPPGTPFADTQYF
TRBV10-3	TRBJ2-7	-	CAISESQGPYEQYF
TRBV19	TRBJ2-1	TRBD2	CASKGSGRADKDEQFF
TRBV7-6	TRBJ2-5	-	CASGFQETQYF
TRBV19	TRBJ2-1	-	CASSIVGHVGEQFF
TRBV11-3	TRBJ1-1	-	CASSARQDRPNTEAFF
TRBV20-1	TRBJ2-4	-	CSARGLSGQNIQYF
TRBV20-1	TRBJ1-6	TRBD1	CSARGGTGTSPLHF
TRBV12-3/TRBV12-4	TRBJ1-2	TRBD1	CASSLDEGAHGYTF
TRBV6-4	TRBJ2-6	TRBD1	CASRDREGANVLTF
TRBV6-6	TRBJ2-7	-	CASSYSTGRPLEQYF
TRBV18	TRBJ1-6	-	CASSPSQNRVDSPLHF
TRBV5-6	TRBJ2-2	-	CASSLTAQTGELFF
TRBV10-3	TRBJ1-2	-	CAISDSSRNYGYTF
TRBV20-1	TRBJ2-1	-	CSARDRQDYNEQFF
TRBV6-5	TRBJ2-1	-	CASNLRTASYNEQFF
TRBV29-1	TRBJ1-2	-	CSVDVGRTNYGYTF
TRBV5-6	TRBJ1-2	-	CASSLNLGDYGYTF
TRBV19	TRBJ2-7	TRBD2	CASSIVPRASGRYEQYF
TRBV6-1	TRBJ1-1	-	CASSEALLAHTEAFF
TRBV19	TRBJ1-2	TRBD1	CASSDRGFLYGYTF
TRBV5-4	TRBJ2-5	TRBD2	CASSSYFSGGETQYF
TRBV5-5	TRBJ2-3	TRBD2	CASSRLAGSTDTQYF
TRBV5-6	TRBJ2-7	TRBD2	CASSLLAGGSYEQYF
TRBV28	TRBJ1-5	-	CASSLSPGNQPQHF
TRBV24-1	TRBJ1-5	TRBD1	CATSDRTGDSNQPQHF
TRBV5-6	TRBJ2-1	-	CASSSEGWGRANNEQFF
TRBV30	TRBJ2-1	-	CAWTSNPRYNEQFF
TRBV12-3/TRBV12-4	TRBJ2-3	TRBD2	CASSLPRSSGRASPTQYF